Given below is one T cell receptor beta chain in context. Its antigen is not identified. The sample belongs to a study of Ad26.COV2.S vaccination and SARS-CoV-2 variants. Study information: Among those in the COV1001 Ad26.COV2.S trial arm was the donor. Study outcomes and limitations: Vaccine recipients surpassed placebo recipients in spike-specific TCR breadth. Reports say spike-specific CD8+ and CD4+ T cell responses covered substantial breadth after vaccination.

Assay used: immunoSEQ multiplex PCR; TCRdb lists only in-frame clones, some missing. The repertoire holds approximately 480,000 clones, with roughly 87% as singletons. Looked up from germline, CDR1 is SGHTA and CDR2 is FQGTGA. V lost 0 bases and J 6 bases, leaving 17 bases between the germline ends. CDR3 length equals 16 residues. Treatment: over 15 received Ad26.COV2.S at low or high dose, single or two shots; about 5 received placebo; per-sample allocation not given. Vaccine and placebo recipients were sampled on day 63 after the first injection. Here the sequenced sample was peripheral blood, taken in a trial of Ad26.COV2.S vaccine versus placebo. This sequence was found in a person aged 18-65 years who received the Ad26.COV2.S COVID-19 vaccine or a placebo. V and J are TRBV7-3 and TRBJ1-1, with D possibly TRBD1 on 5 matching bases. CDR3 nucleotides: TGTGCCAGCAGCTTAACTCAGAGGGCAGGGACCCCTGAAGCTTTCTTT. It is translated as CASSLTQRAGTPEAFF.